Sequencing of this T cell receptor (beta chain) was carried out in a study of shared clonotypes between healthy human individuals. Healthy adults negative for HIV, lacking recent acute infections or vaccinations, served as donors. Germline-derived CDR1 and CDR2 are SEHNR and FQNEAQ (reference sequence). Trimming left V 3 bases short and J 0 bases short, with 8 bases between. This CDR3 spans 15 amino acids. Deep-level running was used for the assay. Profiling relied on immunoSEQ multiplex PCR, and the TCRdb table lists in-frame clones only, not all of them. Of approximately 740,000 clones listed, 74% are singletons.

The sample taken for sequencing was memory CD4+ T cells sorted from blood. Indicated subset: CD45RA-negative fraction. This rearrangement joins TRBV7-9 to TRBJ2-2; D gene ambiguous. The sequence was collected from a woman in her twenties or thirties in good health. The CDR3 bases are TGTGCCAGCAGCTTTGGAAGTACGAACACCGGGGAGCTGTTTTTT. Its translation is CASSFGSTNTGELFF.